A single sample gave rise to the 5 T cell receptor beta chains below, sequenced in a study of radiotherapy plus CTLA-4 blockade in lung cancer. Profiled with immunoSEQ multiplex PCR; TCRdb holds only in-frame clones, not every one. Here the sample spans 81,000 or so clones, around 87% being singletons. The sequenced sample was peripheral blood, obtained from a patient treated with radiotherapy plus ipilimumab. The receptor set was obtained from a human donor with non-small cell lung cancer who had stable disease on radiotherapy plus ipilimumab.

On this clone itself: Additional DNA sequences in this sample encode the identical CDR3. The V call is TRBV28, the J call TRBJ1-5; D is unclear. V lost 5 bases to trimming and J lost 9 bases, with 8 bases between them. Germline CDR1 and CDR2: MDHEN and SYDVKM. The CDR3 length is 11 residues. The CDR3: CASSPLGPQHF. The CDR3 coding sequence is TGTGCCAGCAGTCCCCTTGGGCCCCAGCATTTT.

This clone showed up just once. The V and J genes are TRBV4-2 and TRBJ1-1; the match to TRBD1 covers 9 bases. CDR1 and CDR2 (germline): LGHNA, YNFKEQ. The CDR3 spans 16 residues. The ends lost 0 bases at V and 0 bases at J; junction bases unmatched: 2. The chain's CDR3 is CASSQEGTGMNTEAFF. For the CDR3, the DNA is TGTGCCAGCAGCCAAGAGGGGACAGGGATGAACACTGAAGCTTTCTTT.

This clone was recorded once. The CDR3 spells CASSDKQTSGFANTGELFF. CDR3 DNA sequence: TGTGCCAGCAGTGACAAGCAGACTAGCGGGTTCGCGAACACCGGGGAGCTGTTTTTT. The rearrangement links TRBV6-4 to TRBJ2-2, with 10 bases identical to TRBD2. The V and J ends lost 2 bases and 0 bases, in that order; junction bases with no gene match: 9. The CDR3 contains 19 residues. The germline V gene encodes CDR1 MRHNA and CDR2 SNTAGT.

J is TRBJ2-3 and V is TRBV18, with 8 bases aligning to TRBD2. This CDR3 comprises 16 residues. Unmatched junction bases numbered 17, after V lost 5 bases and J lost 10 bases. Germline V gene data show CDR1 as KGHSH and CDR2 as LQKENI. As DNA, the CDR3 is TGTGCCAGCTCAGACCCGGTCCGGGGGGGCCTTCCTCCGCAGTATTTT. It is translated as CASSDPVRGGLPPQYF.

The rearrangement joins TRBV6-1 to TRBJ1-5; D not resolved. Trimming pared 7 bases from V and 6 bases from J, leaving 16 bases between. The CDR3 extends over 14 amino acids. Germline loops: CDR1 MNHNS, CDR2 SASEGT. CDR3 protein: CASTEASPGQPQHF. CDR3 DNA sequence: TGTGCCAGCACTGAGGCCAGCCCGGGTCAGCCCCAGCATTTT.